These T cell receptor beta chains were read from a single sample in a study of cytomegalovirus exposure and HLA in healthy donors. Assay used: immunoSEQ multiplex PCR; TCRdb lists only in-frame clones, some missing. This repertoire includes about 47,000 clones. Sequencing was carried out using PBMCs. Source of these receptors: a male donor in good health and CMV-seronegative. Each CDR3 is given with its conserved first and last residue. Fields, in order: CDR3 length, D gene, clone size, J gene, V gene, CDR3 protein, CDR3 DNA. A D gene is named only where the DNA matches it firmly. The listing skips clone size in some rows; elsewhere it reads once, few, many or a size class.

12,NA,NA,TRBJ1-1,TRBV14,CASSRRDTEAFF,TGTGCCAGCAGCCGGAGGGACACTGAAGCTTTCTTT
12,NA,NA,TRBJ1-6,TRBV29-1,CSVGQANSPLHF,TGCAGCGTTGGACAGGCGAATTCACCCCTCCACTTT
14,NA,NA,TRBJ1-1,TRBV9,CASSAGTLNTEAFF,TGTGCCAGCAGCGCCGGGACACTGAACACTGAAGCTTTCTTT
12,NA,NA,TRBJ2-2,TRBV5-4,CASSSIIGELFF,TGTGCCAGCAGCTCTATTATAGGGGAGCTGTTTTTT
14,NA,NA,TRBJ1-6,TRBV7-3,CAGGRSSYNSPLHF,TGTGCCGGCGGGAGGAGCTCCTATAATTCACCCCTCCACTTT
13,TRBD1,NA,TRBJ2-7,TRBV5-1,CASSLDPSRGPRF,TGCGCCAGCAGCTTGGATCCGTCCAGGGGGCCTCGGTTC
15,NA,NA,TRBJ2-7,TRBV4-1,CASSQGSGENYEQYF,TGCGCCAGCAGCCAAGGTTCAGGGGAGAACTACGAGCAGTACTTC
17,NA,NA,TRBJ1-5,TRBV4-3,CASSQSIRGSRNQPQHF,TGCGCCAGCAGCCAGTCAATCAGGGGTTCCCGCAATCAGCCCCAGCATTTT
11,NA,NA,TRBJ2-7,TRBV30,CAWSPNYEQYF,TGTGCCTGGAGTCCCAACTACGAGCAGTACTTC
15,NA,NA,TRBJ1-1,TRBV9,CASSVVGRLNTEAFF,TGTGCCAGCAGCGTAGTGGGCAGACTGAACACTGAAGCTTTCTTT
15,NA,NA,TRBJ2-6,TRBV7-2,CAGKTGFSGANVLTF,TGTGCCGGCAAGACTGGGTTCTCTGGGGCCAACGTCCTGACTTTC
14,TRBD2,NA,TRBJ2-3,TRBV6-1,CASSVGGAVATQYF,TGTGCCAGCAGCGTCGGGGGGGCGGTCGCTACGCAGTATTTT
12,NA,NA,TRBJ1-5,TRBV6-1,CASSLPNQPQHF,TGTGCCAGCAGTCTCCCTAATCAGCCCCAGCATTTT
17,TRBD1,NA,TRBJ1-1,TRBV12-5,CASGLGFLTGLDTEAFF,TGTGCTAGTGGTTTGGGCTTCTTGACAGGGCTGGACACTGAAGCTTTCTTT
15,TRBD2,NA,TRBJ2-1,TRBV5-4,CASRFSGGAWSEQFF,TGTGCCAGCAGATTTAGCGGGGGGGCCTGGAGTGAGCAGTTCTTC
13,TRBD2,NA,TRBJ2-7,TRBV6-1,CASNERGDYEQYF,TGTGCCAGCAATGAGCGGGGGGACTACGAGCAGTACTTC
13,NA,NA,TRBJ1-1,TRBV2,CASCAGLSTEAFF,TGTGCCAGCTGCGCAGGGTTGAGCACTGAAGCTTTCTTT
14,TRBD1,NA,TRBJ1-5,TRBV27,CASSSTGGIGPQHF,TGTGCCAGCAGTTCGACAGGGGGCATAGGGCCCCAGCATTTT
14,NA,NA,TRBJ1-5,TRBV7-2,CASSPGSPNQPQHF,TGTGCCAGCAGCCCAGGCAGCCCCAATCAGCCCCAGCATTTT
16,TRBD2,NA,TRBJ2-2,TRBV5-1,CASSSLAGQNTGELFF,TGCGCCAGCAGCTCCCTAGCGGGGCAGAACACCGGGGAGCTGTTTTTT
14,TRBD1,medium-sized,TRBJ2-7,TRBV6-5,CASSYSQGAYEQYF,TGTGCCAGCAGTTACTCGCAGGGGGCCTACGAGCAGTACTTC
13,NA,NA,TRBJ2-7,TRBV6-5,CASSSTTRREQYF,TGTGCCAGCAGTTCGACTACCCGTCGAGAGCAGTACTTC
15,NA,NA,TRBJ2-6,TRBV6-1,CASSVMSSGANVLTF,TGTGCCAGCAGTGTCATGAGCTCTGGGGCCAACGTCCTGACTTTC
12,NA,NA,TRBJ1-5,TRBV25-1,CASSTVDQPQHF,TGTGCCAGCAGTACGGTGGATCAGCCCCAGCATTTT
9,NA,NA,TRBJ1-2,TRBV27,CAGPGGYTF,TGTGCCGGCCCAGGGGGCTACACCTTC
15,NA,NA,TRBJ2-7,TRBV19,CASSIGKGQSYEQYF,TGTGCCAGTAGTATAGGTAAGGGACAAAGCTACGAGCAGTACTTC
14,TRBD1,NA,TRBJ1-2,TRBV5-4,CASSGQGQWYGYTF,TGTGCCAGCAGCGGACAGGGACAATGGTATGGCTACACCTTC
13,TRBD1,NA,TRBJ1-2,TRBV6-5,CASSLGQAIGYTF,TGTGCCAGCAGCCTCGGACAGGCGATAGGCTACACCTTC
15,TRBD2,NA,TRBJ2-1,TRBV19,CASSIRTSGDNEQFF,TGTGCCAGTAGTATCCGGACTAGCGGGGACAATGAGCAGTTCTTC
15,NA,NA,TRBJ2-3,TRBV30,CAWKIPRSSGDTQYF,TGTGCCTGGAAAATCCCGAGAAGTAGTGGAGATACGCAGTATTTT
17,NA,NA,TRBJ2-7,TRBV7-2,CASSLVRGGQGGGEQYF,TGTGCCAGCAGCTTAGTTAGAGGGGGGCAGGGGGGCGGCGAGCAGTACTTC
15,NA,NA,TRBJ2-7,TRBV19,CATSRGAGHAYEQYF,TGTGCCACAAGCAGGGGGGCGGGACACGCCTACGAGCAGTACTTC
15,NA,NA,TRBJ1-2,TRBV7-9,CASSLWTSNNYGYTF,TGTGCCAGCAGCTTGTGGACTTCAAATAACTATGGCTACACCTTC
14,NA,NA,TRBJ1-1,TRBV9,CASSVGGGGTEAFF,TGTGCCAGCAGCGTAGGGGGGGGCGGTACTGAAGCTTTCTTT
13,TRBD1,NA,TRBJ1-2,TRBV29-1,CSVPGTGFSGYTF,TGCAGCGTACCCGGGACAGGGTTCTCTGGCTACACCTTC
16,TRBD1,NA,TRBJ1-6,TRBV5-6,CASSYQTGMLNSPLHF,TGTGCCAGCAGCTACCAGACAGGGATGTTAAATTCACCCCTCCACTTT
14,NA,NA,TRBJ2-5,TRBV7-8,CASSLTATQETQYF,TGTGCCAGCAGCTTAACAGCTACCCAAGAGACCCAGTACTTC
15,NA,NA,TRBJ1-4,TRBV6-5,CASSYFQTTNEKLFF,TGTGCCAGCAGTTACTTCCAGACAACTAATGAAAAACTGTTTTTT
14,NA,NA,TRBJ1-2,TRBV2,CASKAGVLSNGYTF,TGTGCCAGCAAAGCAGGGGTTCTGTCGAATGGCTACACCTTC
16,TRBD2,NA,TRBJ2-1,TRBV11-2,CASSRSGGSSYNEQFF,TGTGCCAGCAGCCGTAGCGGGGGGAGTTCTTACAATGAGCAGTTCTTC
17,TRBD1,NA,TRBJ2-3,TRBV9,CASSVLAGTGVADTQYF,TGTGCCAGCAGCGTACTAGCCGGGACAGGGGTGGCAGATACGCAGTATTTT
13,TRBD1,NA,TRBJ1-2,TRBV27,CASSFDRAYGYTF,TGTGCCAGCAGTTTCGACAGGGCCTATGGCTACACCTTC
14,TRBD1,NA,TRBJ1-4,TRBV6-5,CASSVDRVNEKLFF,TGTGCCAGCAGTGTAGACAGGGTTAATGAAAAACTGTTTTTT
16,TRBD2,NA,TRBJ2-3,TRBV11-3,CASSPGGAEISDTQYF,TGTGCCAGCAGCCCCGGGGGGGCCGAAATCTCAGATACGCAGTATTTT
13,NA,NA,TRBJ1-2,TRBV19,CASSSTERGGYTF,TGTGCCAGTAGTAGCACGGAAAGGGGTGGCTACACCTTC
14,NA,NA,TRBJ1-3,TRBV5-1,CASSLPGDGNTIYF,TGCGCCAGCAGCTTGCCAGGGGACGGAAACACCATATATTTT
13,NA,NA,TRBJ1-2,TRBV7-2,CASSLMGGYGYTF,TGTGCCAGCAGCTTGATGGGGGGATATGGCTACACCTTC
15,NA,NA,TRBJ2-3,TRBV9,CASSGQGGVTDTQYF,TGTGCCAGCAGCGGACAGGGCGGGGTCACAGATACGCAGTATTTT
14,TRBD1,NA,TRBJ1-5,TRBV7-9,CASSKGQGDQPQHF,TGTGCCAGCAGCAAGGGACAGGGAGATCAGCCCCAGCATTTT
15,TRBD1,NA,TRBJ1-6,TRBV19,CASSILGQDNSPLHF,TGTGCCAGTAGTATTCTGGGACAGGACAATTCACCCCTCCACTTT
12,NA,NA,TRBJ1-2,TRBV5-8,CASSFLFYGYTF,TGTGCCAGCAGCTTTCTATTCTATGGCTACACCTTC
14,NA,NA,TRBJ1-4,TRBV6-5,CASRLLRTNEKLFF,TGTGCCAGCAGATTACTCCGGACTAATGAAAAACTGTTTTTT
14,TRBD1,NA,TRBJ2-4,TRBV19,CASSTTGLGNIQYF,TGTGCCAGTAGTACGACAGGGTTAGGAAACATTCAGTACTTC
19,TRBD1,NA,TRBJ1-2,TRBV9,CASSVRNGTAILANYGYTF,TGTGCCAGCAGCGTAAGAAACGGGACAGCAATATTAGCTAACTATGGCTACACCTTC